This TCR beta chain is drawn from a study of Graves' ophthalmopathy and Graves' hyperthyroidism. About the study: The blood sample was drawn at first diagnosis and before any treatment.

Ten or more counts support this clonotype. The antigen is unknown. The CDR3 contains 13 residues. Trimming shortened V by 2 bases and J by 2 bases, and 7 bases separated the two germline ends. CDR1 is MDHEN and CDR2 is SYDVKM in the germline V gene. Study-wide findings and caveats: The model achieved approximately 71% sensitivity and 72% to 85% specificity for ophthalmopathy progression.

From RNA, the CDR3 regions of TCR beta chains were amplified and sequenced. After a first-round RT-PCR with HTBI primers, a second-round multiplex PCR was run. TCRdb redid the calling of the multiplex PCR reads with MiXCR, one entry per CDR3 protein. The sample lists approximately 460,000 distinct CDR3 sequences; about 15% were seen once. The receptor was derived from a young woman with Graves' ophthalmopathy. The specimen was blood. This chain joins TRBV28 and TRBJ2-7, with D uncertain. CDR3 DNA sequence: TGTGCCAGCAGTTTAGACACTCCCTACGAGCAGTACTTC. Its translation is CASSLDTPYEQYF.